These 32 T cell receptor beta chains came from one sample sequenced in a study of shared clonotypes between healthy human individuals. TCRdb's table, derived via immunoSEQ multiplex PCR, lists solely in-frame clones and lacks some. The table has around 2.1 million clones, roughly 91% seen once. Terminally differentiated effector memory CD45RA+ cells were excluded from the naive CD8 cells, which were CD45RO-negative and positively selected for CCR7. Sequenced material: naive CD8+ T cells from PBMCs. The receptor source for this set is a man in his late teens or twenties in good health. Some clones in this sample may be carry-over from other donors' samples.

Details on this clone: Other DNA sequences in the sample encode the same CDR3. The rearrangement uses TRBV9 and TRBJ2-1, with D possibly being TRBD2 (6 bases). Between the trimmed V and J ends, which lost 0 bases and 4 bases, there was a span of 14 bases. The length of the CDR3 is 16 residues. Germline CDR1 is SGDLS and CDR2 is YYNGEE. The CDR3 protein is CASSVGGSGVYNEQFF. In nucleotides, the CDR3 is TGTGCCAGCAGCGTAGGTGGTAGCGGTGTTTACAATGAGCAGTTCTTC.

This clone has only one observation. This chain joins TRBV5-4 and TRBJ2-7, with 8 positions matching TRBD2. Losses at the gene ends were 2 bases for V and 3 bases for J; bases not matched to a gene: 10. From germline, CDR1 is SGHNT and CDR2 YYREEE (reference sequence). The length of the CDR3 is 16 residues. The CDR3 sequence: CASSLARGGVNYEQYF. In nucleotides, the CDR3 is TGTGCCAGCAGCTTAGCCCGGGGGGGCGTCAACTACGAGCAGTACTTC.

The chain has TRBV13 and TRBJ1-2; 7 nucleotides match TRBD1. V lost 4 bases and J lost 7; bases outside the gene matches: 9. This CDR3 has 14 amino acids. Germline loops: CDR1 PRHDT, CDR2 FYEKMQ (reference sequence). The CDR3 is CASSSTDRVGGYTF. CDR3 bases: TGTGCCAGCAGCTCAACCGACAGGGTGGGTGGCTACACCTTC.

To note about this clone: The same CDR3 arises from other DNA sequences in this sample as well. The chain links TRBV5-1 to TRBJ2-7, with D perhaps TRBD2 (5 bases). The germline V gene has CDR1 SGHRS and CDR2 YFSETQ. There are 14 residues in the CDR3. Trimming took off 0 bases at V and 1 base at J, with 8 bases between the two ends. Here the CDR3 DNA reads TGCGCCAGCAGCTTGGCGGGGTTGTCCTACGAGCAGTACTTC. It translates to CASSLAGLSYEQYF.

The V and J genes are TRBV28 and TRBJ1-5, with 11 bases matching TRBD1. V dropped 3 bases and J dropped 11; count of bases not matched to a gene: 9. In germline, CDR1 is MDHEN, CDR2 SYDVKM. The CDR3 consists of 15 residues. Written as DNA, the CDR3 is TGTGCCAGCAGTTTGTGGGACAGGGGGAGGGGGACCCAGCATTTT. Protein sequence: CASSLWDRGRGTQHF.

This clone came up once. The V gene is TRBV4-3, the J gene TRBJ2-2; D might be TRBD1 or TRBD2, each matching 6 bases. The germline gives CDR1 LGHNA, CDR2 YSLEER. The CDR3 runs to 21 residues. Trimming took 0 bases from V and 0 from J, leaving 23 bases between them. This chain's CDR3 is CASSQESLPGAGPTNTGELFF. CDR3 DNA sequence: TGCGCCAGCAGCCAAGAATCACTCCCGGGGGCGGGACCTACGAACACCGGGGAGCTGTTTTTT.

V is TRBV2 and J is TRBJ1-5; possibly TRBD1 for D (5 bases). Between the trimmed V and J ends, which lost 6 bases and 0 bases, there was a span of 15 bases. The CDR3 is made up of 16 amino acids. Germline-derived CDR1 and CDR2 are SNHLY and FYNNEI. CDR3: CASRLGPVYSNQPQHF. The CDR3 nucleotides are TGTGCCAGCAGGTTGGGGCCTGTCTATAGCAATCAGCCCCAGCATTTT.

The gene calls are TRBV2 and TRBJ1-5; 9 nucleotides match TRBD1. The CDR3 runs 15 residues. In germline, CDR1 is SNHLY, CDR2 FYNNEI. Losses at the gene ends were 7 bases for V and 6 bases for J; bases not matched to a gene: 10. The CDR3 loop reads CASTDRDRDLQPQHF. The CDR3 DNA reads TGTGCCAGCACCGACCGGGACAGGGACCTTCAGCCCCAGCATTTT. Full variable domain (rest looked up from reference TRBV2 and TRBJ1-5): EPEVTQTPSHQVTQMGQEVILRCVPISNHLYFYWYRQILGQKVEFLVSFYNNEISEKSEIFDDQFSVERPDGSNFTLKIRSTKLEDSAMYFCASTDRDRDLQPQHFGDGTRLSIL.

The chain carries TRBV5-8 and TRBJ1-2; D is unresolved. Germline CDR1 reads SGHTS; CDR2 reads YDEGEE. Trimming removed 4 bases from V and 5 bases from J, with 9 bases in between. The CDR3 extends over 12 amino acids. The CDR3 here is CASSPGMYGYTF. CDR3 DNA sequence: TGTGCCAGCAGCCCCGGGATGTATGGCTACACCTTC.

The chain combines TRBV9 with TRBJ2-7, with a possible D match to TRBD1 (7 bases). The V gene lost 5 bases and the J gene lost 5 bases, with 20 bases spanning the gap. The CDR3 runs 15 residues. CDR1 is SGDLS and CDR2 is YYNGEE in the germline V gene. In nucleotides, the CDR3 is TGTGCCAGCAGTGCACCAGGACAGGAGGGCCACGAGCAGTACTTC. It codes for CASSAPGQEGHEQYF.

The chain carries TRBV5-1 and TRBJ2-2; TRBD1 aligns across 7 bases. This CDR3 region has 15 residues. Germline CDR1 reads SGHRS; CDR2 reads YFSETQ. J lost 4 bases, V lost 2 bases, and 5 bases had no gene match. The DNA of the CDR3 is TGCGCCAGCAGCTTCCGACAGGGTGGCACCGGGGAGCTGTTTTTT. Protein: CASSFRQGGTGELFF.

The rearrangement links TRBV25-1 to TRBJ2-1; D not resolved. V lost 3 bases and J 7 bases, leaving 19 bases between the germline ends. CDR3 length: 16 amino acids. Germline assignment: CDR1 MGHDK and CDR2 SYGVNS. DNA of the CDR3: TGTGCCAGCAGTGATTCCCTCCACGGAGAGAGGAATGAGCAGTTCTTC. Protein sequence: CASSDSLHGERNEQFF.

This clone showed up just once. The rearrangement links TRBV9 to TRBJ2-7, with 8 bases fitting TRBD2. The germline CDR1 and CDR2 sequences are SGDLS and YYNGEE. V shed 3 bases and J 2 bases; nucleotides not matched to a gene: 10. The CDR3 runs to 16 residues. The CDR3 bases are TGTGCCAGCAGCGCTACACCCGGGACTAGAACCTACGAGCAGTACTTC. Its protein product is CASSATPGTRTYEQYF. Together with reference TRBV9 and TRBJ2-7, the CDR3 gives the full variable domain: DSGVTQTPKHLITATGQRVTLRCSPRSGDLSVYWYQQSLDQGLQFLIQYYNGEERAKGNILERFSAQQFPDLHSELNLSSLELGDSALYFCASSATPGTRTYEQYFGPGTRLTVT.

The chain carries TRBV28 and TRBJ2-5; 15 bases map to TRBD2. The CDR3 consists of 19 residues. Trimming at V came to 3 bases and at J to 3 bases, leaving 11 bases not matched to a gene. Germline V CDR1 and CDR2: MDHEN, SYDVKM. The CDR3 DNA is TGTGCCAGCAGTTTCCCAAGGACTAGCGGGAGGGCCGTGGAAGAGACCCAGTACTTC. This gives the protein CASSFPRTSGRAVEETQYF.

This clone has a handful of counts. The chain carries TRBV7-8 and TRBJ1-1; D call uncertain. The germline gives CDR1 SGHVS, CDR2 FQNEAQ. Trimming left V 8 bases short and J 1 base short, with 2 bases between. The CDR3 is 10 residues long. The chain's CDR3 is CASGNTEAFF. The CDR3 DNA follows: TGTGCCAGCGGGAACACTGAAGCTTTCTTT.

This chain links TRBV5-8 with TRBJ2-7; D gene uncertain. The CDR3 consists of 14 residues. V lost 1 base to trimming and J lost 0 bases, with 8 bases between them. Looked up from germline, CDR1 is SGHTS and CDR2 is YDEGEE. DNA for the CDR3: TGTGCCAGCAGCTTGAAACGGTACTCCTACGAGCAGTACTTC. Amino acids: CASSLKRYSYEQYF.

The rearrangement uses TRBV10-2 and TRBJ2-3, with 8 bases aligning to TRBD2. Trimming cost V 8 bases and J 0 bases; bases outside gene matches: 7. The germline CDR1 and CDR2 sequences are WSHSY and SAAADI. The CDR3 has 15 residues. DNA of the CDR3: TGCGCCAGCCGGATAGCGGGAATGAGCACAGATACGCAGTATTTT. Translated, it gives CASRIAGMSTDTQYF.

The chain joins TRBV30 to TRBJ1-6, with D perhaps matching TRBD1 (5 bases). Trimming removed 6 bases at V and 10 bases at J, with 16 bases between. This CDR3 contains 13 residues. Germline V gene lookup returns CDR1 GTSNPN and CDR2 SVGIG (reference sequence). The CDR3 region is CACQGVGLSPLHF. CDR3 DNA sequence: TGTGCCTGCCAGGGAGTTGGGCTCTCACCCCTCCACTTT.

The CDR3 nucleotides read TGTGCCAGCAGTTTATTTGGCAGGGAATACGAGCAGTACTTC. Its translation: CASSLFGREYEQYF. The V and J genes are TRBV28 and TRBJ2-7, with a tentative D call TRBD1 (5 bases). Germline-derived CDR1 and CDR2 are MDHEN and SYDVKM. The length of the CDR3 is 14 residues. The V end lost 1 base, the J end lost 4 bases, and 11 bases lay between the germline ends. Complete variable domain (other parts from reference TRBV28 and TRBJ2-7): DVKVTQSSRYLVKRTGEKVFLECVQDMDHENMFWYRQDPGLGLRLIYFSYDVKMKEKGDIPEGYSVSREKKERFSLILESASTNQTSMYLCASSLFGREYEQYFGPGTRLTVT.

The chain is built from TRBV7-9 and TRBJ1-3, with TRBD1 matching 7 bases. Unmatched junction bases numbered 11, after V lost 2 bases and J lost 4 bases. Germline V gene sequence: CDR1 SEHNR, CDR2 FQNEAQ (reference sequence). This CDR3 has 17 residues. The CDR3 here is CASSLPTGLTTGNTIYF. CDR3 DNA sequence: TGTGCCAGCAGCTTACCGACAGGGCTGACTACAGGAAACACCATATATTTT.

The rearrangement uses TRBV30 and TRBJ1-1; D is perhaps TRBD1 (5 bases). Looked up from germline, CDR1 is GTSNPN and CDR2 is SVGIG (reference sequence). The CDR3 consists of 14 residues. V lost 3 bases, J lost 1 base, and 12 bases lay in between. CDR3 sequence (DNA): TGTGCCTGGAGCGGACGACAGAGGAACACTGAAGCTTTCTTT. This gives the protein CAWSGRQRNTEAFF.

The genes are TRBV7-9 and TRBJ1-2, with D possibly matching TRBD1 (6 bases). The CDR3 is 15 residues long. CDR1 is SEHNR, CDR2 FQNEAQ, per germline (reference sequence). V lost 5 bases and J 5 bases, leaving 18 bases between the germline ends. CDR3 DNA sequence: TGTGCCAGCAGCCAGGGGTCCGGGGGAGGTTATGGCTACACCTTC. Protein: CASSQGSGGGYGYTF.

The CDR3 region is CASSSDRADNEQFF. The CDR3 DNA sequence: TGCGCCAGCAGCTCGGACAGAGCTGACAATGAGCAGTTCTTC. J is TRBJ2-1 and V is TRBV5-1, with D maybe TRBD1 (6 bases). Germline V lookup: CDR1 SGHRS, CDR2 YFSETQ. The V end lost 3 bases, the J end lost 5 bases, and 12 bases lay between the germline ends. The CDR3 totals 14 residues.

The rearrangement joins TRBV27 to TRBJ2-7; 9 bases map to TRBD1. The CDR3 contains 15 residues. CDR1 MNHEY and CDR2 SMNVEV come from the germline V gene (reference sequence). After removal of 6 bases from V and 4 bases from J, the junction contained 10 bases not matched to a gene. CDR3 DNA sequence: TGTGCCAGCAGAGACGTCGGGACAGGGCAGTACGAGCAGTACTTC. Encoded protein: CASRDVGTGQYEQYF.

The V gene is TRBV11-2, the J gene TRBJ1-1, with TRBD1 as a possible D gene (6 bases). The germline V gene has CDR1 SGHAT and CDR2 FQNNGV. V was shortened by 1 base and J by 1 base, with 16 bases between the two germline ends. The length of the CDR3 is 17 residues. The DNA for the CDR3 is TGTGCCAGCAGCTTAGCCGCGTCACAGGGCCCGAACACTGAAGCTTTCTTT. This codes for CASSLAASQGPNTEAFF.

The chain employs TRBV7-9 and TRBJ2-1, with D perhaps matching TRBD2 (5 bases). There are 14 residues in the CDR3. The germline V gene has CDR1 SEHNR and CDR2 FQNEAQ (reference sequence). The V gene lost 4 bases and the J gene lost 2 bases, with 9 bases spanning the gap. CDR3 residues: CASSSIGAYNEQFF. Written as DNA, the CDR3 is TGTGCCAGCAGCTCCATCGGGGCCTACAATGAGCAGTTCTTC.

The V call is TRBV27, the J call TRBJ2-5; 8 bases fit TRBD2. Germline V gene lookup returns CDR1 MNHEY and CDR2 SMNVEV (reference sequence). V was clipped by 5 bases and J by 6 bases; unmatched bases: 5. This CDR3 has 13 residues. The chain's CDR3 is CASSSGRQQTQYF. In nucleotides, the CDR3 is TGTGCCAGCAGTAGCGGGAGACAGCAGACCCAGTACTTC.

V gene TRBV7-9 combines with J gene TRBJ1-1; D is possibly TRBD1 (6 bases). V lost 10 bases to trimming and J lost 4 bases, with 13 bases between them. The CDR3 is 12 residues long. From germline, CDR1 is SEHNR and CDR2 FQNEAQ (reference sequence). The CDR3 sequence: CAIQGWGTEAFF. The DNA for the CDR3 is TGTGCCATACAGGGATGGGGCACTGAAGCTTTCTTT. The whole variable domain, remainder taken from reference TRBV7-9 and TRBJ1-1, is DTGVSQNPRHKITKRGQNVTFRCDPISEHNRLYWYRQTLGQGPEFLTYFQNEAQLEKSRLLSDRFSAERPKGSFSTLEIQRTEQGDSAMYLCAIQGWGTEAFFGQGTRLTVV.

The J gene is TRBJ2-7, the V gene TRBV2; D possibly corresponds to TRBD2 (5 bases). V shed 6 bases and J shed 5 bases, with 14 bases lying between them. This CDR3 spans 13 amino acids. Germline V gene sequence: CDR1 SNHLY, CDR2 FYNNEI. The CDR3 DNA sequence: TGTGCCAGCAGCGAGAACGTGAGGGACGAGCAGTACTTC. It translates to CASSENVRDEQYF.

This clone was observed once. The chain uses TRBV4-2 and TRBJ2-7; no firm D call. V was pared by 0 bases and J by 2 bases, with 14 bases between. Germline V gene sequence: CDR1 LGHNA, CDR2 YNFKEQ. The CDR3 is made up of 16 amino acids. The CDR3 loop is CASSQDKSGLAYEQYF. The CDR3 DNA is TGTGCCAGCAGCCAAGATAAATCCGGGCTGGCCTACGAGCAGTACTTC.

The chain has TRBV28 and TRBJ1-1; 8 nucleotides align to TRBD1. From germline, CDR1 is MDHEN and CDR2 SYDVKM. The CDR3 has 15 amino acids. The V segment lost 4 bases and the J segment 3 bases; nucleotides outside the gene matches: 7. This CDR3 reads CASSSLTGVDTEAFF. CDR3 DNA sequence: TGTGCCAGCAGTTCCCTGACAGGGGTGGACACTGAAGCTTTCTTT.

The CDR3 sequence is CASSATGNSYEQYF. For the CDR3, the DNA is TGTGCCAGCAGCGCGACAGGAAACTCCTACGAGCAGTACTTC. The V gene is TRBV7-3, the J gene TRBJ2-7, with D possibly TRBD1 on 6 matching bases. V gave up 5 bases and J gave up 0 bases, with 11 bases separating them. This CDR3 contains 14 residues. The V gene's germline CDR1 is SGHTA and CDR2 FQGTGA.